This T cell receptor beta chain appears in the sequencing data of a study of blood T cells in healthy people across ages (dated by TCRdb to between 2015 and 2016). For the study in its entirety: In model experiments, template switching captured about one uniquely barcoded TCR beta cDNA molecule for every two T cells. To avoid experimental bias, donors of different ages were spread randomly across the sequencing lanes. The donors were split into four age groups: young (average about 15 years), middle-aged (roughly 42), aged (more than 60) and long-lived (under 90). To track age-related changes in TCR beta repertoire diversity, the study relied on deep sequencing normalized with unique cDNA molecular identifiers. For two donors (one aged 18 to 29 and one aged 80 or older), the study analyzed two additional independent replicas of 1 million unique cDNA reads from the same blood draw.

The investigation overall reported the following: Estimates of total diversity from one million sequenced T cells were regarded as lower bounds and underestimates. The long-lived group showed more naive CD4+ T cells, fewer expanded clones and increased TCR diversity than the aged group, suggesting age selection. Observed TCR beta diversity per million T cells fell roughly linearly with age, and a significant reduction was already apparent by age approximately 41. Because donor CMV infection status was unknown, age-related changes in expanded clonotypes were potentially confounded. Bulk unsorted PBMC profiling prevented conclusive comparison of naive and antigen-experienced compartments. There was a strong correlation between observed TCR beta diversity and the percentage of naive T cells measured by flow cytometry.

The CDR3 measures 13 amino acids from cysteine to phenylalanine. The retained sequence is limited to the CDR3, 39 bases, with the frame set at the first base. The V end gives up 6 bases and the J end 14 bases, leaving 8 bases in the junction not matched to a gene. The germline V gene sets CDR1 to MNHEY and CDR2 to SVGEGT. The library was prepared using 5' RACE. The sample was run on an Illumina HiSeq 2500. A second PCR of 7 to 11 cycles was performed with a sample-barcoded 5' primer and a J-beta primer mix. Each TCR beta cDNA molecule received a unique molecular identifier from a template-switch 5' adaptor carrying 12 random nucleotides. Each sample yielded at least 3 million CDR3-containing paired-end reads. The Mint cDNA synthesis kit, primed by a TRBC-specific oligonucleotide, was used to synthesize first-strand cDNA from all RNA. Following uracil-DNA glycosylase treatment, all cDNA underwent a first 18-cycle PCR with the universal primers M1SS and BC2_uni_R. The original pipeline was this. Normalization of each sample was performed by random selection of 1 million high-quality reads, each carrying a distinct molecular identifier. Reads with shared molecular identifiers were discarded instead of being binned into consensus sequences. MiTCR, set to a Q25 quality threshold and the strictest error-elimination algorithm, was used for CDR3 identification, clonotype clustering and error correction. A nonparametric unseen species model using Euler transformation provided a lower-bound estimate of total TCR beta diversity. Through fastp at Q25 and MiXCR, TCRdb rebuilt clones from the public reads, retaining in-frame beta chains. Rows with one shared CDR3 protein collapse into an entry with the most common genes and DNA. TCRdb's processing, not the study's, gives the V and J calls here. The sample table records a few hundred thousand distinct CDR3 sequences; 45% to 65% of these occur just once. 45% to 60% of the sample is held by the ten biggest clonotypes.

Systemically healthy Caucasian individuals from Russia, about 38 in total and aged roughly 6 to 100 years, were included as donors. Ten milliliters of peripheral blood were drawn from each donor into EDTA-treated Vacutainer tubes. Ficoll-Paque density-gradient centrifugation was used to isolate PBMCs, with at least 7 million obtained per sample. Total RNA was extracted from PBMCs with Trizol reagent, with at least 6 micrograms obtained per sample. The percentages of naive CD45RAhigh/CD27high T cells were determined by flow cytometry on a PBMC aliquot from every donor. Regarding this clonotype: There is no known antigen for this receptor. Base qualities are missing; no much larger clone stands one base away.

The sequence is built from TRBV6-2 or TRBV6-3 and TRBJ1-6, with 9 bases aligning to TRBD1. Sequencing input: blood. The sequence was collected from a man aged 55 to 70 in good health. The CDR3 has the sequence CASSPGTGSALHF. DNA sequence: TGTGCCAGCAGCCCCGGGACAGGGTCGGCCCTCCACTTT.